Below are 13 T cell receptor beta chains sequenced from a single sample in a study of cytomegalovirus exposure and HLA in healthy donors. The primer mix had 60 Vbeta and 13 Jbeta primers. Data came from immunoSEQ multiplex PCR; TCRdb stores just in-frame clones and leaves some out. The table lists around 150,000 clones, around 88% of them singletons. The sequencing sample was made of PBMCs. These receptors were taken from a woman aged 30 to 39 in good health and CMV-seronegative.

The CDR3 DNA reads as TGCGCCAGCAGCCAACTGACAGAGGTCGATGAGCAGTTCTTC. Translating it yields CASSQLTEVDEQFF. This chain uses TRBV4-1 with TRBJ2-1; possible D gene TRBD1, 5 bases. The CDR3 loop spans 14 amino acids. Between the trimmed V and J ends, which lost 2 bases and 8 bases, there was a span of 13 bases. The germline CDR1 and CDR2 sequences are MGHRA and YSYEKL.

This rearrangement joins TRBV15 to TRBJ2-1; TRBD2 matches 10 bases. The CDR3 is 17 residues long. Trimming cost V 0 bases and J 5 bases; bases outside gene matches: 7. Germline CDR1 is LNHNV and CDR2 is YYDKDF (reference sequence). CDR3 sequence (DNA): TGTGCCACCAGCAGAGAGGCTAGCGGGGGCCAGAACAATGAGCAGTTCTTC. It codes for CATSREASGGQNNEQFF.

This sequence joins TRBV28 and TRBJ2-1, with D possibly TRBD2 on 6 matching bases. The CDR3 consists of 14 residues. The germline V and J ends were trimmed by 3 bases and 4 bases, with 10 bases remaining between them. Germline lookup yields CDR1 MDHEN and CDR2 SYDVKM. This CDR3 reads CASSFSGPYNEQFF. The CDR3 DNA sequence: TGTGCCAGCAGTTTCAGCGGGCCATACAATGAGCAGTTCTTC.

The chain recombines TRBV5-1 with TRBJ2-1, with TRBD2 identical over 14 bases. In germline, CDR1 is SGHRS, CDR2 YFSETQ. V lost 4 bases to trimming and J lost 9 bases; unmatched junction nucleotides: 9. The CDR3 is made up of 16 amino acids. The CDR3 loop is CASSRGTSGGPGEQFF. The CDR3 DNA sequence: TGCGCCAGCAGCCGTGGGACTAGCGGGGGACCGGGTGAGCAGTTCTTC.

The V call is TRBV11-2, the J call TRBJ2-2; D gene unclear. Germline CDR1 is SGHAT and CDR2 is FQNNGV. This CDR3 is 13 amino acids long. The V and J ends lost 7 bases and 3 bases respectively, with 9 bases between them. The CDR3 reads CASTLYYTGELFF. The CDR3 nucleotides are TGTGCCAGCACCCTCTATTACACCGGGGAGCTGTTTTTT.

The J gene is TRBJ2-5, the V gene TRBV28; D is perhaps TRBD2 (6 bases). Per germline, CDR1 MDHEN and CDR2 SYDVKM. Trimming pared 5 bases from V and 5 bases from J, leaving 24 bases between. This CDR3 has 17 residues. The CDR3 DNA reads as TGTGCCAGCAGTCCCCGGAAACAGGCGGGGATCTGGGAGACCCAGTACTTC. Translating it yields CASSPRKQAGIWETQYF.

This clone was counted between two and nine times. The V gene is TRBV7-2, the J gene TRBJ1-4; tentatively, D is TRBD1 (5 bases). Looked up from germline, CDR1 is SGHTA and CDR2 is FQGNSA. The CDR3 is 14 residues long. The V end was cut by 4 bases, the J end by 7 bases, with 13 bases between. The CDR3 DNA follows: TGTGCCAGCAGCTCAGGGTTAAGTGGTGAAAAACTGTTTTTT. Translated: CASSSGLSGEKLFF.

In this sample, this clone turned up once. V gene TRBV6-1 combines with J gene TRBJ1-5; D is uncertain. Per germline, CDR1 MNHNS and CDR2 SASEGT. The CDR3 spans 14 residues. Deletions cut 0 bases from V and 9 bases from J, with 12 bases between. The CDR3 spells CASSEAAAPGPQHF. For the CDR3, the DNA is TGTGCCAGCAGTGAAGCAGCGGCCCCAGGGCCCCAGCATTTT.

This clone was recorded only once. This chain connects TRBV30 to TRBJ2-2; D may be TRBD2 (5 bases). The V end was cut by 4 bases, the J end by 6 bases, with 9 bases between. Germline V gene lookup returns CDR1 GTSNPN and CDR2 SVGIG (reference sequence). The CDR3 covers 12 residues. CDR3 DNA sequence: TGTGCCTGGAAACTAGGTCCCGGGGAGCTGTTTTTT. Its protein product is CAWKLGPGELFF.

This clone came up a few times. The rearrangement uses TRBV25-1 and TRBJ1-1; 8 bases agree with TRBD1. CDR3 size: 13 residues. Looked up from germline, CDR1 is MGHDK and CDR2 is SYGVNS. V lost 6 bases, J lost 6 bases, and 6 bases stayed unmatched. The CDR3 protein is CASRGQGGSEAFF. For the CDR3, the DNA is TGTGCCAGCAGAGGACAGGGAGGATCTGAAGCTTTCTTT.

V and J are TRBV5-4 and TRBJ2-3; 11 bases match TRBD2. This CDR3 has 15 residues. Germline trimming cut 0 bases from V and 6 bases from J; bases unmatched to any gene: 3. CDR1 is SGHNT and CDR2 is YYREEE in the germline V gene (reference sequence). CDR3 in amino acids: CASSLVSGRADTQYF. CDR3 sequence (DNA): TGTGCCAGCAGCTTGGTTAGCGGGAGGGCGGATACGCAGTATTTT. Looking up the rest from reference TRBV5-4 and TRBJ2-3 gives the full variable domain: ETGVTQSPTHLIKTRGQQVTLRCSSQSGHNTVSWYQQALGQGPQFIFQYYREEENGRGNFPPRFSGLQFPNYSSELNVNALELDDSALYLCASSLVSGRADTQYFGPGTRLTVL.

The rearrangement links TRBV6-5 to TRBJ2-7; TRBD1 matches at 7 bases. CDR3 length: 13 amino acids. Trimming took 6 bases from V and 6 from J; bases not matched to a gene: 8. Per the germline V gene, CDR1 is MNHEY and CDR2 is SVGAGI. CDR3 residues: CASSTTGTAEQYF. The CDR3 nucleotides are TGTGCCAGCAGCACCACCGGGACAGCCGAGCAGTACTTC.

The CDR3 nucleotides read TGTGCGTCCGAAGGGGGCAGCCCTTTTAGCCACTATGGCTACACCTTC. Its translation: CASEGGSPFSHYGYTF. The chain employs TRBV19 and TRBJ1-2; 7 nucleotides line up with TRBD1. Germline CDR1 reads LNHDA; CDR2 reads SQIVND (reference sequence). The CDR3 contains 16 residues. Combining the CDR3 with reference TRBV19 and TRBJ1-2 gives the whole variable domain DGGITQSPKYLFRKEGQNVTLSCEQNLNHDAMYWYRQDPGQGLRLIYYSQIVNDFQKGDIAEGYSVSREKKESFPLTVTSAQKNPTAFYLCASEGGSPFSHYGYTFGSGTRLTVV.